A selection of T cell receptor beta chains follows, all from one sample in a study of post-analysis software for immune sequencing data. MiXCR, run by TCRdb on the PCR reads, gives a single entry per CDR3 protein. The table shows around 770,000 distinct CDR3 sequences, with roughly 50% occurring only once. Sequencing was performed on blood. These receptors all stem from a girl under 18 with multiple sclerosis. CDR3s include the opening cysteine and the closing phenylalanine or tryptophan. D genes are given only for firm matches. Expanded clones are given a class, and other clones once, few, many or no size at all.

clone_size d_call j_call v_call cdr3_nt cdr3_aa
- TRBD2 TRBJ2-6 TRBV3-1 TGTGCCAGCAGCCAAGGCCTAGCGGGAGTTACCGGGGCCAACGTCCTGACTTTC CASSQGLAGVTGANVLTF
few TRBD1 TRBJ1-2 TRBV20-1 TGCAGTGCACCGGGACAGGGGCACTATGGCTACACCTTC CSAPGQGHYGYTF
- - TRBJ2-3 TRBV4-1 TGCGCCAGCTCCCCGGCCGGGAACCCCGGTGGGGATACGCAGTATTTT CASSPAGNPGGDTQYF
- - TRBJ2-1 TRBV27 TGTGCCAGCAGCCGCCCCGGACAGTCCTACAATGAGCAGTTCTTC CASSRPGQSYNEQFF
- - TRBJ2-1 TRBV12-3/TRBV12-4 TGTGCCAGCAGTTTTGGCGGGGGCCTCGACAATGAGCAGTTCTTC CASSFGGGLDNEQFF
- - TRBJ2-5 TRBV7-2 TGTGCCAGCAGCTTAGCGGAGGAGGGCTGGGAGACCCAGTACTTC CASSLAEEGWETQYF
- - TRBJ2-1 TRBV2 TGTGCCAGCAGTGATGCTATCGGGCGGGGCCGTACTTACAATGAGCAGTTCTTC CASSDAIGRGRTYNEQFF
few TRBD2 TRBJ2-7 TRBV4-3 TGCGCCAGCAGCCAAGATCGGCGGGAGTGGGACGAGCAGTACTTC CASSQDRREWDEQYF
- TRBD2 TRBJ2-3 TRBV12-3/TRBV12-4 TGTGCCAGCAGTTTACAAGCTAGCGGGAGTGGAGATACGCAGTATTTT CASSLQASGSGDTQYF
few TRBD1 TRBJ2-5 TRBV10-3 TGTGCCACCGTGGGACAGGCCGGGGAGACCCAGTACTTC CATVGQAGETQYF
- - TRBJ2-3 TRBV9 TGTGCCAGCAGCGTAGGGCGGGGCCGCACAGATACGCAGTATTTT CASSVGRGRTDTQYF
- - TRBJ2-6 TRBV7-9 TGTGCCAGCAGCTTAGGGACGGGGTCTGGGGCCAACGTCCTGACTTTC CASSLGTGSGANVLTF
few TRBD1 TRBJ1-1 TRBV6-5 TGTGCCAGCAGCCCGACAGGGGGGAAGACTGAAGCTTTCTTT CASSPTGGKTEAFF
- - TRBJ1-4 TRBV12-3/TRBV12-4 TGTGCCAGCAGCCCCCACGGGGGGGCAACTAATGAAAAACTGTTTTTT CASSPHGGATNEKLFF
- - TRBJ1-2 TRBV5-1 TGCGCCAGCAGCTTGGAACCGGCCGCGTATGGCTACACCTTC CASSLEPAAYGYTF
- TRBD2 TRBJ2-5 TRBV20-1 TGCAGTGCTAGCCCGACTAGCGACCAAGAGACCCAGTACTTC CSASPTSDQETQYF
- TRBD1 TRBJ2-3 TRBV12-3/TRBV12-4 TGTGCCAGCAGTCCAGTCCTCTCCCTTATACAGGGGCGCACAGATACGCAGTATTTT CASSPVLSLIQGRTDTQYF
- TRBD2 TRBJ2-1 TRBV20-1 TGCAGTGCTAGGGGACTAGCGGGGACGTATAGTGGCAATGAGCAGTTCTTC CSARGLAGTYSGNEQFF
few - TRBJ2-7 TRBV6-2/TRBV6-3 TGTGCCAGCAGTTACTCGTACGGTGACCCCCACGAGCAGTACTTC CASSYSYGDPHEQYF
- - TRBJ2-4 TRBV12-3/TRBV12-4 TGTGCCAGCAGTTTAGAGGGTGGCAAAAACATTCAGTACTTC CASSLEGGKNIQYF
- - TRBJ2-7 TRBV6-6 TGTGCCAGCAGGGGAGGGACAGTTGGGGCCGACGAGCAGTACTTC CASRGGTVGADEQYF
few - TRBJ2-3 TRBV11-3 TGTGCCAGCAGCCACCGGGCCGGTGGCGCAGATACGCAGTATTTT CASSHRAGGADTQYF
few - TRBJ2-5 TRBV12-3/TRBV12-4 TGTGCCAGCAGTCCCCCCCGAGGCCCCCAAGAGACCCAGTACTTC CASSPPRGPQETQYF
few TRBD2 TRBJ2-3 TRBV28 TGTGCCAGCAGTCCCGCTACTAGCGCCGAGATGCAGTATTTT CASSPATSAEMQYF
- - TRBJ2-7 TRBV4-2 TGTGCCAGCAGCCAAGAGGGAGGGACAGTCTACGAGCAGTACTTC CASSQEGGTVYEQYF
- - TRBJ2-1 TRBV5-1 TGCGCCAGCAGCTCCGACTCAACCTACAATGAGCAGTTCTTC CASSSDSTYNEQFF
- TRBD1 TRBJ2-1 TRBV6-6 TGTGCCAGCATTAGCAGGGGGAATGAGCAGTTCTTC CASISRGNEQFF
- - TRBJ2-1 TRBV5-5 TGTGCCAGCAGCTTGCGCGGGCGAGGAAACGATGAGCAGTTCTTC CASSLRGRGNDEQFF
few - TRBJ2-1 TRBV11-2 TGTGCCAGCAGCCCTGGACAGTCCTGGGGCAATGAGCAGTTCTTC CASSPGQSWGNEQFF
- TRBD2 TRBJ2-5 TRBV6-5 TGTGCCAGCAGGACTTCGGGCGGGAGGGCCCGGGAGACCCAGTACTTC CASRTSGGRARETQYF
- - TRBJ1-2 TRBV7-9 TGTGCCAGCAGCTCACGACAGGATGGCTACACCTTC CASSSRQDGYTF
- TRBD2 TRBJ2-1 TRBV5-6 TGTGCCAGCAGCCCATCAACTAGCGGATCCTACAATGAGCAGTTCTTC CASSPSTSGSYNEQFF
once - TRBJ2-1 TRBV20-1 TGCAGTGCTAGAGGCCTCCTCGACTCCTACAATGAGCAGTTCTTC CSARGLLDSYNEQFF
- - TRBJ1-1 TRBV4-2 TGTGCCAGCAGCCAAGAGGGGCGGGGCACTGAAGCTTTCTTT CASSQEGRGTEAFF
- - TRBJ1-2 TRBV6-6 TGTGCCAGCAGCCCGGCAGACTATGGCTACACCTTC CASSPADYGYTF
- TRBD2 TRBJ2-7 TRBV7-8 TGTGCCAGCAGCCCCGGACTTAGCGGGAGTCTTAGCTCCTACGAGCAGTACTTC CASSPGLSGSLSSYEQYF